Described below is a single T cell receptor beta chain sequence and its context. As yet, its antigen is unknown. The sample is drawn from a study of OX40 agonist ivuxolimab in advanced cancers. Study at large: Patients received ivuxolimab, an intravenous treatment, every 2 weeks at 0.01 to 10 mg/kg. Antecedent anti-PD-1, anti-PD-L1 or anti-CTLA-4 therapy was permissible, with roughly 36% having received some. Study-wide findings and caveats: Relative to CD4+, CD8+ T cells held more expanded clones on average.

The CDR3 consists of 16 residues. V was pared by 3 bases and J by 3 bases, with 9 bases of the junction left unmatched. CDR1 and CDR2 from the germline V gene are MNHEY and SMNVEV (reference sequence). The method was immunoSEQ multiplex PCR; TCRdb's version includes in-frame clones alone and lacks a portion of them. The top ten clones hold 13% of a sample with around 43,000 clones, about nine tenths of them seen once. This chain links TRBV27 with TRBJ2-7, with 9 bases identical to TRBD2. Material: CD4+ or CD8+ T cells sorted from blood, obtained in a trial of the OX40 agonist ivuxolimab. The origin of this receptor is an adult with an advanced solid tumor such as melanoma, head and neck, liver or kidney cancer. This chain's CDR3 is CASSFVGGGAVYEQYF. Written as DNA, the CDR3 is TGTGCCAGCAGTTTCGTGGGCGGGGGGGCGGTCTACGAGCAGTACTTC.